Presented here are 6 T cell receptor beta chains from one specimen sequenced in a study of naive and memory T cell subsets. The library had UMIs added by 3' ligation of an oligonucleotide to TCR cDNA. Ligated cDNA underwent four rounds of PCR with nested alpha and beta constant region primers and SP2. In TCRdb, the 5' RACE reads were re-called with MiXCR into one record per CDR3 protein. Of more than 55,000 distinct CDR3 sequences in the sample, under 10% were seen once. These receptors came from a female donor in good health.

In this sample, this clonotype turned up a few times. The chain links TRBV5-4 to TRBJ2-3, with D hard to call. There are 13 residues in the CDR3. Germline V CDR1 and CDR2: SGHNT, YYREEE (reference sequence). Trimming removed 4 bases from V and 4 bases from J, with 10 bases in between. The chain's CDR3 is CASSHLTADTQYF. CDR3 nucleotide sequence: TGTGCCAGCAGCCACCTGACGGCAGATACGCAGTATTTT.

V is TRBV19 and J is TRBJ2-2, with unresolved D. Germline values: CDR1 LNHDA, CDR2 SQIVND (reference sequence). CDR3 length: 16 residues. Between the trimmed V and J ends, which lost 1 base and 5 bases, there was a span of 14 bases. CDR3 sequence (DNA): TGTGCCAGTAGTATAGCGGACCCCCGTGGGACCGGGGAGCTGTTTTTT. Its protein is CASSIADPRGTGELFF.

This clonotype was detected only a few times. The chain employs TRBV29-1 and TRBJ2-5, with TRBD2 matching 10 bases. V dropped 6 bases and J dropped 5; count of bases not matched to a gene: 6. CDR1 is SQVTM, CDR2 ANQGSEA, per germline. The CDR3 contains 13 residues. CDR3 sequence: CSVQAGGLETQYF. CDR3 DNA sequence: TGCAGCGTACAAGCGGGGGGGTTGGAGACCCAGTACTTC.

In this sample, this clonotype turned up a few times. The J gene is TRBJ2-6, the V gene TRBV5-6, with D possibly TRBD1 on 5 matching bases. Germline CDR1 is SGHDT and CDR2 is YYEEEE. V dropped 10 bases and J dropped 1 base, with 15 bases sitting between them. This CDR3 comprises 15 residues. The DNA for the CDR3 is TGTGCCGGCCAACGTGGGGCTTCTGGGGCCAACGTCCTGACTTTC. Protein sequence: CAGQRGASGANVLTF.

The table lists this clonotype with a few counts. CDR3 sequence: CASSLVLKRYSGANVLTF. The DNA of the CDR3 is TGTGCCAGCAGCTTAGTTTTAAAACGGTACTCTGGGGCCAACGTCCTGACTTTC. This rearrangement joins TRBV11-2 to TRBJ2-6; no clear D. Trimming pared 1 base from V and 0 bases from J, leaving 13 bases between. The CDR3 is 18 residues long. Germline V CDR1 and CDR2: SGHAT, FQNNGV. Looking up the rest from reference TRBV11-2 and TRBJ2-6 gives the full variable domain: EAGVAQSPRYKIIEKRQSVAFWCNPISGHATLYWYQQILGQGPKLLIQFQNNGVVDDSQLPKDRFSAERLKGVDSTLKIQPAKLEDSAVYLCASSLVLKRYSGANVLTFGAGSRLTVL.

This clonotype was seen repeatedly, ten times or more. The chain combines TRBV7-3 with TRBJ1-6; D ambiguous. The germline gives CDR1 SGHTA, CDR2 FQGTGA. This CDR3 spans 13 amino acids. V lost 3 bases and J lost 7, with 7 bases in between. The CDR3 spells CASSFDVNSPLHF. The CDR3 DNA reads as TGTGCCAGCAGCTTCGACGTGAATTCACCCCTCCACTTT.